The subject of this entry is one TCR beta chain. Its antigen is not identified. MiXCR was run by TCRdb on the reads, yielding one entry per CDR3 protein. The sample holds some 50,000 distinct CDR3 sequences; under 25% are singletons and the top ten take about 87%. This specimen belongs to a study of T cell repertoires in cytomegalovirus infection. Across the study: Researchers turned to recently identified HLA-C-restricted CMV epitopes as well as well-studied HLA-B-restricted ones. From public TCR beta signatures came an indication of both CMV infection and matching HLA type.

Whole-study results and caveats: Using cumulative public TCR beta family frequency, the authors identified those who carried CMV together with the relevant HLA.

The ends were cut back, 6 bases at V and 3 bases at J, with 11 bases in the middle. There are 13 residues in the CDR3. Germline V CDR1 and CDR2: MNHEY, SVGAGI. This specimen consisted of CD8+ T cells from cultured PBMCs, obtained from culture after CMV antigen stimulation. The chain links TRBV6-5 to TRBJ1-1; no firm D call. The receptor's source is a human donor in good health (CMV status not recorded). Some clones in this sample may be carry-over from other donors' samples. The CDR3 region is CASRDTRDTEAFF. The CDR3 bases are TGTGCCAGCAGAGACACGAGGGACACTGAAGCTTTCTTT.